This T cell receptor (beta chain) was obtained from a study of shared T cell receptors in the human thymus. Using immunoSEQ multiplex PCR, the repertoire was profiled, and TCRdb retains in-frame clones only, with some absent. The sample holds roughly 660,000 clones, approximately 87% seen once. The CDR3 loop spans 15 amino acids. CDR1 is SGHRS, CDR2 YFSETQ, per germline. J was trimmed by 8 bases and V by 4 bases; bases with no gene match: 11. These data also formed part of another study, on human thymus T cells. That report adds: Thymic as well as blood repertoires seemed to favor certain V and J genes unevenly.

The rearrangement uses TRBV5-1 and TRBJ2-1; 8 bases agree with TRBD2. Sequencing was done on a sample of thymocytes. This TCR derives from a boy younger than two with a congenital heart defect. The CDR3 coding sequence is TGCGCCAGCAGCCGCCTGGCGGGAGGATCCCATGAGCAGTTCTTC. Encoded protein: CASSRLAGGSHEQFF.